The clone carrying this T cell receptor beta chain has just a few counts. Germline values: CDR1 SGHTA, CDR2 FQGNSA. The junction had 11 bases not matched to a gene; V was cut back by 5 bases and J by 5 bases. This CDR3 comprises 15 residues. The data stem from a study of blood T cells in healthy people across ages. The authors ran a second PCR of roughly 6 to 11 cycles using a sample-barcoded 5' primer and a J-beta primer mix. TCRdb re-derived calls from the 5' RACE reads in MiXCR, one entry per CDR3 protein. The sample includes about 580,000 distinct CDR3 sequences, 40% to 50% seen only once; the top ten take about 26%.

The receptor's source is a man at least 80 years old in good health. The sample comprised blood. This chain links TRBV7-2 with TRBJ2-7; 8 bases fit TRBD1. CDR3 amino acids: CASSPSRQGWHEQYF. Written as DNA, the CDR3 is TGTGCCAGCAGCCCTAGCCGACAGGGGTGGCACGAGCAGTACTTC.